One T cell receptor beta chain is described in this entry. What it recognizes is unknown. PCR involved 60 Vbeta and 13 Jbeta primers. The method was immunoSEQ multiplex PCR; TCRdb's version includes in-frame clones alone and lacks a portion of them. The repertoire holds under 200,000 clones, with roughly 73% as singletons. The donors (healthy individuals) were bone marrow donors. This entry belongs to a study of cytomegalovirus exposure and HLA in healthy donors. Looking at the study overall: For the approximately 360 genotyped donors, over 80% fell within the Caucasian-associated ancestry cluster.

In germline, CDR1 is SGHRS, CDR2 YFSETQ. The V segment lost 2 bases and the J segment 6 bases; nucleotides outside the gene matches: 5. This CDR3 is built from 14 residues. General study points: Testing in vitro showed a few CMV-associated chains specific for CMV antigens. It was assumed in the presence/absence analyses that sequencing depth was roughly uniform across donors.

This rearrangement joins TRBV5-1 to TRBJ2-3, with 8 bases aligning to TRBD2. The specimen sequenced was PBMCs. The source is a woman aged 25 to 39 in good health and CMV-seronegative. CDR3 amino acids: CASSFGRGVDTQYF. The CDR3 DNA reads TGCGCCAGCAGCTTCGGGCGGGGGGTGGATACGCAGTATTTT.